This T cell receptor (beta chain) was recorded in a study of immune evolution from preneoplasia to lung adenocarcinoma (dated by TCRdb to the early 2020s). With regard to the full study: HLA loss of heterozygosity was found in under 8.5% of AIS, roughly 16% of MIA and about a third of ADC lesions, and in no AAH lesions. The study profiled immune contexture across lung adenocarcinoma precursors and invasive adenocarcinoma using immune gene expression, TCR sequencing and multiplex immunofluorescence. Resected precursor lesions (AAH, AIS, MIA) and invasive adenocarcinomas were compared with paired morphologically normal lung tissue. Sample size was based on specimen availability rather than a prior power calculation. The immune data were combined with whole exome sequencing and methylation data from the same cohort of nodules. A total of approximately 50 patients with pulmonary nodules who underwent surgical resection were included in the overall cohort. A total of some 53 patients contributed TCR sequencing data. It was reported in the study that 90 to 120 samples were used for TCR sequencing. Class I HLA alleles were inferred from exome data with POLYSOLVER, and allele-specific HLA loss was detected with LOHHLA. The full study reports these points: Because all patients were from Japan and China, applicability to Western populations was uncertain. Findings were based on association rather than direct causation; larger cohorts with long-term follow-up and longitudinal biopsies were deemed needed. The highest top T cell clone frequencies were observed in normal lung, and a progressive decrease in top T cell clone frequencies appeared to occur from AAH through AIS, MIA and invasive adenocarcinoma. KRAS-mutant nodules showed the highest T cell clonality compared with EGFR-mutant or double wild-type lesions. Clonality was highest in normal lung, while later-stage lesions appeared to have lower clonality but higher T cell density and diversity.

Patients underwent resection in Japan or China between about 2013 and 2018. Two lung cancer pathologists independently reviewed H&E slides to confirm the histologic diagnosis of every case. To enrich premalignant or tumor cells for nucleic acid extraction, macro-dissection was performed after pathologic assessment. The AllPrep DNA/RNA FFPE Kit was used to isolate DNA from FFPE tissue. The germline V gene specifies MGHRA as CDR1 and YSYEKL as CDR2. The CDR3 goes from the cysteine to the phenylalanine over 14 residues. The only DNA kept is the CDR3, 42 bases in frame from the first base. V was cut back by 1 base and J by 2 bases, leaving a gap of 9 bases between them. TCR beta CDR3 regions were sequenced from DNA using the immunoSEQ hsTCRbeta Kit. The source study handled its data this way. TCR sequencing data were analysed with the ImmunoSEQ Analyzer. T cell clonality was defined as 1 minus Pielou's evenness, calculated on productive rearrangements. To measure T cell diversity, the inverse Simpson index was applied to productive templates. T cell density was defined as TCR beta template counts normalized to usable DNA, with usable DNA estimated by amplification and sequencing of housekeeping genes. Two-sided Kruskal-Wallis tests were used to compare TCR metrics between histologic stages. The table comes from immuneACCESS by way of TCRdb, which keeps in-frame sequences with V and J called. Part of the clones is missing from these tables; in studies checked, under half for an unresolved V gene and the rest for unknown reasons. The DNA was the basis for D and trimming; V, J and clone size are from that table. The sample table records 2,200 or so clones; around 84% of these occur just once. The ten top clones hold 4% to 5.5% of the sample.

Remarks on this clone: This receptor's antigen is unknown. Qualities for individual bases were not recorded, and no much larger clone is one base off.

Rearrangement joined TRBV4-1 to TRBJ2-7; no confident D gene assignment can be made. The receptor comes from a person aged 60 to 80 with lung adenocarcinoma. Sequenced: FFPE lung adenocarcinoma in situ tissue. The cell subset or site label, read with the paper, signifies: preinvasive adenocarcinoma in situ (AIS). The CDR3 region has the sequence CASSQVGVPYEQYF. The base sequence is TGCGCCAGCAGCCAAGTTGGGGTACCCTACGAGCAGTACTTC.